This TCR beta chain was recovered during a study of shared clonotypes between healthy human individuals. Original data processing: Filtering of immunoSEQ junctional sequences could not match full-length read filtering. Generated by immunoSEQ multiplex PCR, the TCRdb table keeps only in-frame clones and is missing some. Clonal size and the V and J genes are those of that table, whereas D and trimming came from the DNA. The profile shows about 2.3 million clones, roughly 90% of them singletons. The CDR3 spans 16 residues. The J segment lost 7 bases and the V segment lost 0 bases, leaving 7 bases of the junction unmatched. The germline V gene has CDR1 ENHRY and CDR2 SYGVKD.

This chain links TRBV10-3 with TRBJ2-7; TRBD1 agrees at 12 bases. This TCR was recovered from a young man in good health. Some clones in this sample may be carry-over from other donors' samples. Sequencing was performed on naive CD4+ T cells from PBMCs. Subset here: CD45RA+ positively selected. The CDR3 region has the DNA TGTGCCATCAGTGAGTCGACGGGACAGGGGGCGGGGGAGCAGTACTTC. This sequence encodes CAISESTGQGAGEQYF.